Following are 27 T cell receptor delta chains from one sample sequenced in a study of gamma-delta T cells after stem cell transplantation. TCRdb reanalysed the RT-PCR reads with CATT. The sample lists fewer than 13,000 delta-chain clones, roughly 1.3% seen once, with over 9% in the top ten. The material sequenced was gamma-delta T cells. The receptors here all came from a human donor. It is not recorded whose cells these are; they may come from a transplant donor.

To note about this clone: This may stem from a read error, because a much larger clone lies one nucleotide away. Other nucleotide sequences in the sample specify the same CDR3. The rearrangement uses TRDV2 and TRDJ3, with 7 bases lining up with TRDD3. From germline, CDR1 is GEAIGNYY and CDR2 EKD. This CDR3 region has 19 residues. The junction had 14 bases not matched to a gene; V was cut back by 7 bases and J by 0 bases. The CDR3 protein is CACDLTGDSSSWDTRQMFF. DNA of the CDR3: TGTGCCTGCGACCTGACTGGGGACTCGAGCTCCTGGGACACCCGACAGATGTTTTTC.

This clone was detected ten times or more. V and J are TRDV2 and TRDJ1; TRDD3 aligns across 9 bases. Germline V gene data show CDR1 as GEAIGNYY and CDR2 as EKD. The CDR3 has 17 residues. Unmatched junction bases numbered 11, after V lost 4 bases and J lost 0 bases. The CDR3 DNA reads TGTGCCTGTGAGCCGCTGGGGGATTCTTTGTACACCGATAAACTCATCTTT. Amino acid sequence: CACEPLGDSLYTDKLIF.

By sample share, this clone is medium-sized. The sample has other DNA sequences that encode this CDR3 too. The genes are TRDV2 and TRDJ1, with 10 bases lining up with TRDD3. This CDR3 is 17 amino acids long. Looked up from germline, CDR1 is GEAIGNYY and CDR2 is EKD. V dropped 1 base and J dropped 0; count of bases not matched to a gene: 7. The CDR3 is CACDTVPTGGYTDKLIF. As DNA, the CDR3 is TGTGCCTGTGACACTGTTCCCACTGGGGGATACACCGATAAACTCATCTTT.

The V and J genes are TRDV2 and TRDJ1; 13 nucleotides align to TRDD3. The CDR3 runs 21 residues. The germline V gene encodes CDR1 GEAIGNYY and CDR2 EKD. The V segment lost 1 base and the J segment 1 base; nucleotides outside the gene matches: 17. CDR3 in amino acids: CACDTVSSRTGGYGVTDKLIF. For the CDR3, the DNA is TGTGCCTGTGACACAGTTTCTTCGCGTACTGGGGGATACGGGGTCACCGATAAACTCATCTTT.

This clone is categorized as medium-sized. This chain joins TRDV2 and TRDJ1; 13 bases fit TRDD3. The CDR3 totals 18 residues. V was clipped by 3 bases and J by 2 bases; unmatched bases: 11. Germline loops: CDR1 GEAIGNYY, CDR2 EKD. CDR3 sequence reads: CACDSVTGGYARTDKLIF. In nucleotides, the CDR3 is TGTGCCTGTGACTCCGTTACTGGGGGATACGCAAGGACCGATAAACTCATCTTT.

A note on this clone: A much larger clone lies one base from this, so it may be a read error. This chain joins TRDV2 and TRDJ3; TRDD3 matches at 13 bases. This CDR3 spans 21 amino acids. Germline V gene sequence: CDR1 GEAIGNYY, CDR2 EKD. The CDR3, as DNA: TGTGCCTGTGACACCGTACTGGGGGATACGACCTATTCCTGGGGCACCCGACAGATGTTTTTC. This translates into CACDTVLGDTTYSWGTRQMFF.

This clone is classed as medium-sized. The chain combines TRDV2 with TRDJ1; 7 bases match TRDD3. This CDR3 has 14 amino acids. After removal of 8 bases from V and 0 bases from J, the junction contained 8 bases not matched to a gene. Germline V lookup: CDR1 GEAIGNYY, CDR2 EKD. This chain's CDR3 is CALDRLGDTDKLIF. The CDR3 DNA reads as TGTGCCTTAGACCGGCTGGGGGACACCGATAAACTCATCTTT.

In its sample, this clone was seen a few times. Only one base separates this from a far larger clonotype, so it likely reflects a read error. The V gene is TRDV2, the J gene TRDJ1; a weak D match, TRDD3 (5 bases). V lost 0 bases, J lost 4 bases, and 11 bases lay in between. This CDR3 is 14 amino acids long. Germline V gene lookup returns CDR1 GEAIGNYY and CDR2 EKD. The CDR3 DNA sequence: TGTGCCTGTGACACCATACTGGCCATCGATAAACTCATCTTT. Its translation: CACDTILAIDKLIF.

About this clone itself: Translating this DNA gives a protein that differs at residue 6 from the TCRdb one, which belongs to a much larger clone; a read error is likely, and the protein shown is this translation. The J gene is TRDJ1, the V gene TRDV2; 10 nucleotides line up with TRDD3. The CDR3 totals 18 residues. CDR1 is GEAIGNYY and CDR2 is EKD in the germline V gene. V lost 2 bases and J lost 0; bases outside the gene matches: 11. The CDR3 coding sequence is TGTGCCTGTGACATGATTACTGGGGGATCTTTGTACACCGATAAACTCATCTTT. Encoded protein: CACDMITGGSLYTDKLIF.

Only a few counts were recorded for this clone. Other nucleotide sequences in the sample specify the same CDR3. This chain connects TRDV2 to TRDJ3; 7 bases line up with TRDD3. This CDR3 spans 19 amino acids. V lost 1 base to trimming and J lost 0 bases; unmatched junction nucleotides: 8. Per germline, CDR1 GEAIGNYY and CDR2 EKD. CDR3 bases: TGTGCCTGTGACACGGCTGGGGGGGAGAGCTCCTGGGACACCCGACAGATGTTTTTC. Amino acids: CACDTAGGESSWDTRQMFF.

Details on this clone: With a much larger clone just one base away, this may be a read error. The rearrangement joins TRDV2 to TRDJ3; 10 bases fit TRDD3. Germline assignment: CDR1 GEAIGNYY and CDR2 EKD. This CDR3 has 18 residues. CDR3 residues: CACDAGGYATWDTRQTFF. The CDR3 DNA sequence: TGTGCCTGTGATGCAGGGGGATACGCAACCTGGGACACCCGACAGACGTTTTTC.

This clone ranks as medium-sized (0.01 to 0.1%). The chain combines TRDV2 with TRDJ1; 7 bases agree with TRDD3. The CDR3 contains 14 residues. Germline V gene lookup returns CDR1 GEAIGNYY and CDR2 EKD. After removal of 2 bases from V and 2 bases from J, the junction contained 4 bases not matched to a gene. The CDR3 protein is CACDSMGETDKLIF. In DNA form, the CDR3 reads TGTGCCTGTGACAGTATGGGGGAAACCGATAAACTCATCTTT.

As for this clone: TCRdb's entry gives the protein of a much larger clone, which mismatches this DNA's translation at residue 11, likely from a read error; the protein reported here is translated from the DNA. V and J are TRDV2 and TRDJ1; TRDD3 matches 13 bases. CDR3 size: 17 residues. Germline values: CDR1 GEAIGNYY, CDR2 EKD. J lost 1 base, V lost 3 bases, and 7 bases had no gene match. In DNA form, the CDR3 reads TGTGCCTGTGACCCACTGGGGGATACGAGGGGCACCGATAAACTCATCTTT. It codes for CACDPLGDTRGTDKLIF.

Worth noting for this clone: This clone may be a read error of a much larger clone one base away. The genes are TRDV2 and TRDJ1, with D uncertain. This CDR3 is 16 amino acids long. Germline V CDR1 and CDR2: GEAIGNYY, EKD. CDR3 nucleotides: TGTGCCTGTGACCCTGTCCGCGTTACTTTGGCCGAGAAACTCATCTTT. Protein product: CACDPVRVTLAEKLIF.

This clone was recorded at least ten times. The chain has TRDV2 and TRDJ1; 12 bases agree with TRDD3. The V gene's germline CDR1 is GEAIGNYY and CDR2 EKD. CDR3 length: 17 amino acids. J gave up 0 bases and V 1 base, and 5 bases lay outside the gene matches. CDR3 region: CACDTLGDTAYTDKLIF. For the CDR3, the DNA is TGTGCCTGTGACACGCTGGGGGATACGGCTTACACCGATAAACTCATCTTT.

This clone was observed a handful of times. This likely stems from a read error, as it lies one base from a far larger clone. Other nucleotide sequences in the sample specify the same CDR3. The V call is TRDV2, the J call TRDJ1; 11 nucleotides align to TRDD3. V was clipped by 3 bases and J by 5 bases; unmatched bases: 7. This CDR3 has 15 amino acids. Per germline, CDR1 GEAIGNYY and CDR2 EKD. The CDR3 reads CACDAIGGYEDKLIF. The CDR3 bases are TGTGCCTGTGACGCCATTGGGGGATACGAGGATAAACTCATCTTT.

This clone was observed a few times. With a far larger clone one base away, a read error is the likely cause. The chain couples TRDV2 to TRDJ1; 12 nucleotides match TRDD3. Germline V CDR1 and CDR2: GEAIGNYY, EKD. The CDR3 has 16 residues. V lost 0 bases to trimming and J lost 6 bases; unmatched junction nucleotides: 7. CDR3 DNA: TGTGCCTGTGACACCCTACTGGGGGATACAAACAATAAACTCATCTTT. Amino acid sequence: CACDTLLGDTNNKLIF.

The table lists this clone with a few counts. This chain links TRDV2 with TRDJ1; TRDD3 matches at 8 bases. The trim removed 0 bases at V and 0 bases at J, leaving 11 bases unmatched. The CDR3 totals 18 residues. The germline gives CDR1 GEAIGNYY, CDR2 EKD. The CDR3 region is CACDTLGDKVRDTDKLIF. CDR3 nucleotide sequence: TGTGCCTGTGACACCCTGGGGGACAAGGTTCGGGACACCGATAAACTCATCTTT.

This clone was counted many times. The chain combines TRDV2 with TRDJ1; TRDD3 agrees at 10 bases. There are 18 residues in the CDR3. CDR1 is GEAIGNYY, CDR2 EKD, per germline. Trimming removed 4 bases from V and 0 bases from J; junction bases left unmatched: 13. The CDR3 DNA reads TGTGCCTGTGAAAGCCTTCCCTCCACTGGGGGATACACCGATAAACTCATCTTT. Translated, it gives CACESLPSTGGYTDKLIF.

With respect to this clone: TCRdb's protein, taken from a much larger clone, differs from this DNA's translation at residue 11, likely owing to a read error; the protein displayed comes from the DNA. The V gene is TRDV2, the J gene TRDJ4, with 9 bases fitting TRDD3. The CDR3 has 15 amino acids. Germline loops: CDR1 GEAIGNYY, CDR2 EKD. DNA for the CDR3: TGTGCCTGTGACACGCTGGGGGATGACACCAGTCCCCTGATCTTT. Translation: CACDTLGDDTSPLIF.

In the case of this clone: TCRdb attributes to this sequence the protein of a much larger clone, which differs from the DNA translation at residue 5; a read error is likely, and the protein displayed is translated from the DNA. This sequence joins TRDV2 and TRDJ1; 11 positions match TRDD3. Per germline, CDR1 GEAIGNYY and CDR2 EKD. The CDR3 runs to 19 residues. With 3 bases clipped from V and 1 base from J, the junction kept 15 bases outside the gene matches. The CDR3 bases are TGTGCCTGTGACCTCGTTATACTGGGGGATAGAGGGGCCACCGATAAACTCATCTTT. Translating gives CACDLVILGDRGATDKLIF.

The chain has TRDV2 and TRDJ1, with 13 nucleotides matching TRDD3. The length of the CDR3 is 22 residues. Germline lookup yields CDR1 GEAIGNYY and CDR2 EKD. V was pared by 2 bases and J by 1 base, with 21 bases of the junction left unmatched. The CDR3 coding sequence is TGTGCCTGTGACATCATTGGGTCCGGAGGACTGGGGGATACGGGGATCACCGATAAACTCATCTTT. This gives the protein CACDIIGSGGLGDTGITDKLIF.

The sample holds a few counts of this clone. The protein held in TCRdb is that of a much larger clone and does not match this DNA's translation at residue 5, likely because of a read error; the protein shown is translated from the DNA. This chain links TRDV2 with TRDJ1; 8 bases align to TRDD3. Germline V lookup: CDR1 GEAIGNYY, CDR2 EKD. Trimming cost V 3 bases and J 0 bases; bases outside gene matches: 11. This CDR3 spans 17 amino acids. The CDR3 DNA reads TGTGCCTGTGACTCCCTACTGGGGGCTTCGTACACCGATAAACTCATCTTT. This codes for CACDSLLGASYTDKLIF.

Concerning this clone itself: Other DNA variants within this sample encode the same CDR3. The chain employs TRDV2 and TRDJ1, with a tentative D call TRDD3 (6 bases). Trimming removed 1 base at V and 0 bases at J, with 11 bases between. There are 15 residues in the CDR3. Germline V gene data show CDR1 as GEAIGNYY and CDR2 as EKD. CDR3 sequence (DNA): TGTGCCTGTGACACTGTCGGGGGGAACACCGATAAACTCATCTTT. Translating it yields CACDTVGGNTDKLIF.

This sequence joins TRDV2 and TRDJ1; TRDD3 matches at 12 bases. Germline lookup yields CDR1 GEAIGNYY and CDR2 EKD. Trimming at V came to 0 bases and at J to 2 bases, leaving 6 bases not matched to a gene. The CDR3 contains 17 residues. Here the CDR3 DNA reads TGTGCCTGTGACACCATGCTGGGGGATACGCGGACCGATAAACTCATCTTT. Its translation: CACDTMLGDTRTDKLIF.

This clone turned up a few times. This sequence is one base from a far larger clone and is likely a read error. This same CDR3 is encoded by further DNA sequences in the sample. This chain links TRDV2 with TRDJ1; D is perhaps TRDD3 (5 bases). This CDR3 has 15 amino acids. Germline values: CDR1 GEAIGNYY, CDR2 EKD. CDR3 sequence reads: CACDPLGGYTDKLIF. As DNA, the CDR3 is TGTGCCTGTGACCCTCTGGGCGGGTACACCGATAAGCTCATCTTT.

Within the sample, this clone is medium-sized. The same CDR3 can be traced to other DNA sequences in this sample. The J gene is TRDJ1, the V gene TRDV2, with 8 bases that match TRDD3. V lost 1 base, J lost 0 bases, and 6 bases stayed unmatched. The CDR3 runs to 16 residues. Germline CDR1 is GEAIGNYY and CDR2 is EKD. CDR3 in amino acids: CACDTLLGANTDKLIF. CDR3 DNA sequence: TGTGCCTGTGACACGCTACTGGGGGCTAACACCGATAAACTCATCTTT.